The entry below gives a single T cell receptor beta chain sequence along with its context. At the deep level, the assay was run. The method was immunoSEQ multiplex PCR; TCRdb's version includes in-frame clones alone and lacks a portion of them. Of roughly 2.5 million clones listed, around 90% are singletons. Germline V CDR1 and CDR2: LNHDA, SQIVND (reference sequence). There are 12 residues in the CDR3. V lost 11 bases, J lost 5 bases, and 15 bases lay in between. The data were obtained in a study of shared clonotypes between healthy human individuals. The sequencing input was naive CD4+ T cells sorted from blood. Subset of the sample: CD45RA+ positively selected. This receptor was taken from a man younger than 35 in good health. V gene TRBV19 combines with J gene TRBJ2-5; maybe TRBD2 (7 bases). CDR3 sequence: CASGAGRETQYF. For the CDR3, the DNA is TGTGCCTCGGGGGCCGGGAGGGAGACCCAGTACTTC.